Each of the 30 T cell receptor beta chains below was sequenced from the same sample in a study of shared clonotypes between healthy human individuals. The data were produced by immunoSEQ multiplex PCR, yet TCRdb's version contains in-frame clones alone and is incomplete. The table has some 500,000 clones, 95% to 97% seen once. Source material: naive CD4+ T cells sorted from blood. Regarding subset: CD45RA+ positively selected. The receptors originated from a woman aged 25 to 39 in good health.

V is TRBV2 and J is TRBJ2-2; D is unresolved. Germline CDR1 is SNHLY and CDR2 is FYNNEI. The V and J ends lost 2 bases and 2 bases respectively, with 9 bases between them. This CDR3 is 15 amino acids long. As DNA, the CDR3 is TGTGCCAGCAGTGAATATGACACTAACACCGGGGAGCTGTTTTTT. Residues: CASSEYDTNTGELFF.

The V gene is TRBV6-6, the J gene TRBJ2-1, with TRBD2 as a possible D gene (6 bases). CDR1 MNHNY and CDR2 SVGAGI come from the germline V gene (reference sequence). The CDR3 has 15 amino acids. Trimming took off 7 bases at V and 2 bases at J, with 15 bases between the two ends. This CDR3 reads CASTPRGGAYNEQFF. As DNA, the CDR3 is TGTGCCAGCACCCCACGAGGCGGGGCCTACAATGAGCAGTTCTTC.

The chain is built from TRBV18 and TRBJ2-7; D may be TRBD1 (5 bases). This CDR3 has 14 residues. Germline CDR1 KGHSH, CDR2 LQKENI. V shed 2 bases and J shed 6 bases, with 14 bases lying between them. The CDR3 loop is CASSPNPKGAEQYF. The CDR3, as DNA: TGTGCCAGCTCACCAAATCCGAAAGGGGCCGAGCAGTACTTC.

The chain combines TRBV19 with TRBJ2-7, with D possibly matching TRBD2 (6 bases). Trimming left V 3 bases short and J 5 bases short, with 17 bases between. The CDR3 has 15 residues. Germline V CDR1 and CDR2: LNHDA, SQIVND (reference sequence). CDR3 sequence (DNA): TGTGCCAGTAGTATCCATTCGCCTAGCGTGAACGAGCAGTACTTC. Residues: CASSIHSPSVNEQYF.

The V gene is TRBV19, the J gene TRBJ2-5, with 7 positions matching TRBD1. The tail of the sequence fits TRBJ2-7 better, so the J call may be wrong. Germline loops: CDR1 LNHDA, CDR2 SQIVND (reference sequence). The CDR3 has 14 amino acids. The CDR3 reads CASSTGTVDYEQYF. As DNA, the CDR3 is TGTGCCAGTAGCACAGGGACAGTCGACTACGAGCAGTACTTC.

The chain's CDR3 is CASSYDRRATNEKLFF. Here the CDR3 DNA reads TGTGCCAGCAGTTATGACAGACGAGCAACTAATGAAAAACTGTTTTTT. The chain carries TRBV6-5 and TRBJ1-4, with a possible D match to TRBD1 (5 bases). V was pared by 3 bases and J by 0 bases, with 11 bases between. The CDR3 totals 16 residues. The germline V gene has CDR1 MNHEY and CDR2 SVGAGI.

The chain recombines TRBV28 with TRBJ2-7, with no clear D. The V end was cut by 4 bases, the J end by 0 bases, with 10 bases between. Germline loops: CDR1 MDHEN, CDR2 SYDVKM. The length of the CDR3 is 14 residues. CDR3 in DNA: TGTGCCAGCAGTTCAGTGGTAAGCTCCTACGAGCAGTACTTC. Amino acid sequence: CASSSVVSSYEQYF. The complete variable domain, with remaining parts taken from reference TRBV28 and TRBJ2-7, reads DVKVTQSSRYLVKRTGEKVFLECVQDMDHENMFWYRQDPGLGLRLIYFSYDVKMKEKGDIPEGYSVSREKKERFSLILESASTNQTSMYLCASSSVVSSYEQYFGPGTRLTVT.

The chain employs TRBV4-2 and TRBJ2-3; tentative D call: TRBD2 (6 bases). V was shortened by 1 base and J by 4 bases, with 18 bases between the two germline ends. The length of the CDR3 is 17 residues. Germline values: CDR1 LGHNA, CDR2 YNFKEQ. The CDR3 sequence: CASSQGASWPGADTQYF. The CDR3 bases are TGTGCCAGCAGCCAAGGGGCTAGCTGGCCGGGAGCAGATACGCAGTATTTT.

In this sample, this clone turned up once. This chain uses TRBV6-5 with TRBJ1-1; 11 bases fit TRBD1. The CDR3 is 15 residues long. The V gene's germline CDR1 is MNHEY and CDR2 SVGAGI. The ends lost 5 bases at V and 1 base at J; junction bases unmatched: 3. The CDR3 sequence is CASSTDRGPNTEAFF. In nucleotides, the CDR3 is TGTGCCAGCAGTACGGACAGGGGGCCGAACACTGAAGCTTTCTTT.

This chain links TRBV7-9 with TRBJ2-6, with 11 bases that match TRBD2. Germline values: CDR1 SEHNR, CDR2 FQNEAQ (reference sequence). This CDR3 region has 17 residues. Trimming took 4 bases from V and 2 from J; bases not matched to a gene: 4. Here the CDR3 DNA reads TGTGCCAGCAGCTATACGACTAGCGGGACTGGGGCCAACGTCCTGACTTTC. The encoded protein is CASSYTTSGTGANVLTF.

CDR3 sequence (DNA): TGTGCCAGCAGTGTTAGCGGGAGGGGATACGAGCAGTACTTC. This codes for CASSVSGRGYEQYF. V usage is TRBV2 and J usage is TRBJ2-7; 11 nucleotides line up with TRBD2. This CDR3 is 14 amino acids long. Germline values: CDR1 SNHLY, CDR2 FYNNEI. V trimming: 4 bases; J trimming: 4 bases; junction bases outside the gene matches: 3.

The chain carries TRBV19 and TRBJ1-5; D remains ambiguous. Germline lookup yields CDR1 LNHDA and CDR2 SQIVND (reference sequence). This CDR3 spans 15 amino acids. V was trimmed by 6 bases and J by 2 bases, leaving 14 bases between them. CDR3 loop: CASRRRNFGNQPQHF. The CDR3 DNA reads TGTGCCAGTAGGCGGAGGAATTTTGGCAATCAGCCCCAGCATTTT.

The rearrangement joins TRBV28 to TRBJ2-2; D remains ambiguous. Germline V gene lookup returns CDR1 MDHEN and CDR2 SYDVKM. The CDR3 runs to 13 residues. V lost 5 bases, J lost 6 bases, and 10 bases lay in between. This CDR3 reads CASSEQTSGELFF. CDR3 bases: TGTGCCAGCAGTGAGCAGACTTCCGGGGAGCTGTTTTTT.

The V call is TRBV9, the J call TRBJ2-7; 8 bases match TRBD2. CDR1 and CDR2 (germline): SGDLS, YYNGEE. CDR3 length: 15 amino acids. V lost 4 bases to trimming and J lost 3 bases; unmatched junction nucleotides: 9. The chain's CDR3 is CASSPGGTKLYEQYF. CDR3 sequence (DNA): TGTGCCAGCAGCCCGGGGGGGACGAAACTCTACGAGCAGTACTTC.

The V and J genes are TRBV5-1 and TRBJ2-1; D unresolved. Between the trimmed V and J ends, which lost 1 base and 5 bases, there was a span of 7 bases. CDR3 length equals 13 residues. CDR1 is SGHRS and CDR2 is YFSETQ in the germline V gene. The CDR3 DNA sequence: TGCGCCAGCAGCTTGACAAGGGACAATGAGCAGTTCTTC. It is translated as CASSLTRDNEQFF.

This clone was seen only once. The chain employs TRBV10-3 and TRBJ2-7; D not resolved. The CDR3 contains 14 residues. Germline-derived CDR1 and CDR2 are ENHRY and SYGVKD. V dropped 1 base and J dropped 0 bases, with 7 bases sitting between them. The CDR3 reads CAISEYSSSYEQYF. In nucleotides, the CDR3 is TGTGCCATCAGTGAGTACAGTAGCTCCTACGAGCAGTACTTC.

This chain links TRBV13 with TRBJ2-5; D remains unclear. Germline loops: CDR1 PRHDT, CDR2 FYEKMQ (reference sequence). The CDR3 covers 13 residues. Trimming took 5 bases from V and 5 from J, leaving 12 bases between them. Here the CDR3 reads CASSIQSGETQYF. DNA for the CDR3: TGTGCCAGCAGCATTCAGAGTGGGGAGACCCAGTACTTC.

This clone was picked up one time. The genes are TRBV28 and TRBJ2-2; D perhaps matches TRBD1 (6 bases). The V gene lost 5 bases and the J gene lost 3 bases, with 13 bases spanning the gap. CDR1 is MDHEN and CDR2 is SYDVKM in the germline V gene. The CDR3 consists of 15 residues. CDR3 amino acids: CASSPGAADTGELFF. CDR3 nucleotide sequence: TGTGCCAGCAGTCCAGGGGCGGCTGACACCGGGGAGCTGTTTTTT.

The CDR3 is CASSFTGNSPLHF. The CDR3 region has the DNA TGTGCCAGCAGCTTCACCGGGAATTCACCCCTCCACTTT. The V and J genes are TRBV7-3 and TRBJ1-6; D unresolved. CDR3 length: 13 amino acids. Trimming pared 3 bases from V and 7 bases from J, leaving 7 bases between. The germline CDR1 and CDR2 sequences are SGHTA and FQGTGA.

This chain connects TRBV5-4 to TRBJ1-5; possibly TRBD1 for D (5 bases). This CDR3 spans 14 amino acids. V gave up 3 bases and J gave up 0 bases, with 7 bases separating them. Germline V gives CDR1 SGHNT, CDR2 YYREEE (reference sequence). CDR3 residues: CASSSRDSNQPQHF. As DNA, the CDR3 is TGTGCCAGCAGCTCCAGGGATAGCAATCAGCCCCAGCATTTT.

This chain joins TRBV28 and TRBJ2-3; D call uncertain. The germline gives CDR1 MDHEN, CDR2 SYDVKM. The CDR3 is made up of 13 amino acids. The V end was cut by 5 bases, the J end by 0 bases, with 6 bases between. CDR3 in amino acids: CASSPLSTDTQYF. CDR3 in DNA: TGTGCCAGCAGTCCTCTTAGCACAGATACGCAGTATTTT.

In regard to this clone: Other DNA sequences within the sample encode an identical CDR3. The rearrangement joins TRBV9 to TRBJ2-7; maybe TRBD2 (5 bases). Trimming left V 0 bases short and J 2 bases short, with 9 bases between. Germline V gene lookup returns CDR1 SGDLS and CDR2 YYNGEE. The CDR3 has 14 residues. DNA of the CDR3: TGTGCCAGCAGCGTAGGCTCAGCGGCCTACGAGCAGTACTTC. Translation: CASSVGSAAYEQYF. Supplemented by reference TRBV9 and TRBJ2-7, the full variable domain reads DSGVTQTPKHLITATGQRVTLRCSPRSGDLSVYWYQQSLDQGLQFLIQYYNGEERAKGNILERFSAQQFPDLHSELNLSSLELGDSALYFCASSVGSAAYEQYFGPGTRLTVT.

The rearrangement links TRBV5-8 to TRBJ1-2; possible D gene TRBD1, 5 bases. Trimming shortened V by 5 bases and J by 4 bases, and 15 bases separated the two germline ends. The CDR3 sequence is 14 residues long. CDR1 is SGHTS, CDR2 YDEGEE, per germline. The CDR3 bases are TGTGCCAGCAGAAAATCGGGGCCCACCTATGGCTACACCTTC. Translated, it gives CASRKSGPTYGYTF.

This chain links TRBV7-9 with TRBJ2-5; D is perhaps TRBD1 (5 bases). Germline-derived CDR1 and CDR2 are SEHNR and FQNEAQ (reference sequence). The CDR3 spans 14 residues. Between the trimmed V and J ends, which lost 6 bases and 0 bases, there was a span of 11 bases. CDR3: CASSFRQNQETQYF. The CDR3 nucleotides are TGTGCCAGCAGTTTCAGACAGAACCAAGAGACCCAGTACTTC.

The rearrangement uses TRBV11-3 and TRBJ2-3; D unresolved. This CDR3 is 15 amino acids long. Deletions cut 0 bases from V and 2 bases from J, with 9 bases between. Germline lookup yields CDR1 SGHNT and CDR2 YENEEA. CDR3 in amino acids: CASSLDGGPTDTQYF. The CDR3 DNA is TGTGCCAGCAGCTTAGATGGCGGACCCACAGATACGCAGTATTTT.

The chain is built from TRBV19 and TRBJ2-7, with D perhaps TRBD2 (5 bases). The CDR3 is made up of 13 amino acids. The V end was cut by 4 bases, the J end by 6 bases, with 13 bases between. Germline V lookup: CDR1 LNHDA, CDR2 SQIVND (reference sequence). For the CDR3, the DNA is TGTGCCAGTAGTACAAGCGCGGACTTCGAGCAGTACTTC. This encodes CASSTSADFEQYF.

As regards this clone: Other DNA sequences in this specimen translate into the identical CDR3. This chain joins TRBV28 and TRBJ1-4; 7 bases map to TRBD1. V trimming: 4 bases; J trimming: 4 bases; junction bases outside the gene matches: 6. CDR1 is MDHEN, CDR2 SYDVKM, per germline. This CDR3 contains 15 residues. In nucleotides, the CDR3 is TGTGCCAGCAGTTCTCCGGACAGGAATAATGAAAAACTGTTTTTT. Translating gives CASSSPDRNNEKLFF. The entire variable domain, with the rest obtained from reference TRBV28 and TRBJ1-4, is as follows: DVKVTQSSRYLVKRTGEKVFLECVQDMDHENMFWYRQDPGLGLRLIYFSYDVKMKEKGDIPEGYSVSREKKERFSLILESASTNQTSMYLCASSSPDRNNEKLFFGSGTQLSVL.

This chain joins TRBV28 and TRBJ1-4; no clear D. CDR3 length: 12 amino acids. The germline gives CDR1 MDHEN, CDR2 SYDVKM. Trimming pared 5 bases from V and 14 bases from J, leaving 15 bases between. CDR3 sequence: CASSVRMSSLFF. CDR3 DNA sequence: TGTGCCAGCAGTGTTCGGATGTCCAGTCTGTTTTTT.

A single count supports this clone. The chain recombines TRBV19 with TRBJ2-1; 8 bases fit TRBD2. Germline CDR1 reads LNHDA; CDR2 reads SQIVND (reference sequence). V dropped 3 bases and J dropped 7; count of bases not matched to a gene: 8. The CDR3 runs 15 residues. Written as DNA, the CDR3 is TGTGCCAGTAGTATTACTAGCGGTGAGGCGAATGAGCAGTTCTTC. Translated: CASSITSGEANEQFF.

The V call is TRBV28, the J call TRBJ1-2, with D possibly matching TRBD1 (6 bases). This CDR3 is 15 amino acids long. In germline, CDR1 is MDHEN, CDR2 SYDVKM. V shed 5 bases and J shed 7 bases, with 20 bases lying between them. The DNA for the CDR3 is TGTGCCAGCAGTCCCTCGGCCGGACAGCTGGGTGGCTACACCTTC. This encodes CASSPSAGQLGGYTF.